These 18 T cell receptor beta chains were all obtained from the same sample, sequenced in a study of blood T cell repertoires in COVID-19. Data came from immunoSEQ multiplex PCR; TCRdb stores just in-frame clones and leaves some out. The sample contains almost 350,000 clones, almost 90% of which appear only once. Sequenced material: PBMCs or T cells enriched from blood (not recorded which). The receptors shown here come from a woman in her twenties or thirties who had been exposed to COVID-19.

The gene calls are TRBV27 and TRBJ2-6; D not resolved. V gave up 7 bases and J gave up 0 bases, with 13 bases separating them. Germline V CDR1 and CDR2: MNHEY, SMNVEV (reference sequence). The CDR3 spans 16 residues. CDR3 sequence: CASTPSYSSGANVLTF. CDR3 in DNA: TGTGCCAGCACCCCCTCTTACAGCTCTGGGGCCAACGTCCTGACTTTC.

This clone was detected only once. The chain is built from TRBV9 and TRBJ1-2; D is ambiguous. Germline CDR1 reads SGDLS; CDR2 reads YYNGEE. V was clipped by 0 bases and J by 7 bases, with 4 bases between them. The CDR3 is 11 amino acids. CDR3 sequence reads: CASSVVCGYTF. The DNA of the CDR3 is TGTGCCAGCAGCGTAGTATGTGGCTACACCTTC. Drawing the rest from reference TRBV9 and TRBJ1-2, the complete variable domain is DSGVTQTPKHLITATGQRVTLRCSPRSGDLSVYWYQQSLDQGLQFLIQYYNGEERAKGNILERFSAQQFPDLHSELNLSSLELGDSALYFCASSVVCGYTFGSGTRLTVV.

This clone was recorded once. The chain couples TRBV29-1 to TRBJ1-3; TRBD1 might be the D (5 bases). This CDR3 is 14 amino acids long. V lost 4 bases and J lost 0, with 10 bases in between. Germline loops: CDR1 SQVTM, CDR2 ANQGSEA. The CDR3 region has the DNA TGCAGCGTTGGAGGAGGGGACTCTGGAAACACCATATATTTT. Translating it yields CSVGGGDSGNTIYF.

The chain links TRBV11-1 to TRBJ1-2, with 7 positions matching TRBD1. The CDR3 extends over 13 amino acids. The trim removed 5 bases at V and 3 bases at J, leaving 3 bases unmatched. Germline V gives CDR1 SGHAT, CDR2 FQDESV (reference sequence). DNA of the CDR3: TGTGCCAGCAGCCCCGGACAGGACTATGGCTACACCTTC. It translates to CASSPGQDYGYTF.

The gene calls are TRBV7-3 and TRBJ2-1, with 7 bases that match TRBD1. Trimming at V came to 5 bases and at J to 8 bases, leaving 9 bases not matched to a gene. This CDR3 contains 14 residues. The germline V gene encodes CDR1 SGHTA and CDR2 FQGTGA. The CDR3 reads CASSAQDRVDEQFF. CDR3 in DNA: TGTGCCAGCAGCGCGCAAGACAGGGTAGATGAGCAGTTCTTC.

The chain couples TRBV15 to TRBJ2-3; 9 positions match TRBD2. With V trimmed by 1 base and J by 1 base, 3 bases remained unmatched. The germline gives CDR1 LNHNV, CDR2 YYDKDF (reference sequence). This CDR3 is 16 amino acids long. DNA of the CDR3: TGTGCCACCAGCAGAGGGTCTAGCGGGGGCACAGATACGCAGTATTTT. Translating gives CATSRGSSGGTDTQYF.

The gene calls are TRBV2 and TRBJ2-3, with 10 bases fitting TRBD2. The CDR3 loop spans 15 amino acids. V was clipped by 6 bases and J by 6 bases; unmatched bases: 9. Germline CDR1 and CDR2: SNHLY and FYNNEI. CDR3 nucleotides: TGTGCCAGCAGGGCTAGCGGGAGAGCGGTCGATACGCAGTATTTT. Translating it yields CASRASGRAVDTQYF. The whole variable domain, filled in from reference TRBV2 and TRBJ2-3, reads EPEVTQTPSHQVTQMGQEVILRCVPISNHLYFYWYRQILGQKVEFLVSFYNNEISEKSEIFDDQFSVERPDGSNFTLKIRSTKLEDSAMYFCASRASGRAVDTQYFGPGTRLTVL.

V and J are TRBV5-5 and TRBJ1-2; 7 bases fit TRBD1. This CDR3 comprises 16 residues. Germline trimming cut 4 bases from V and 6 bases from J; bases unmatched to any gene: 15. The V gene's germline CDR1 is SGHKS and CDR2 YYEKEE (reference sequence). This CDR3 is CASSIPDRSYRDGYTF. In DNA, the CDR3 is TGTGCCAGCAGCATACCGGACAGGTCCTACAGAGATGGCTACACCTTC.

The chain uses TRBV3-1 (or the pseudogene TRBV3-2) and TRBJ2-3; 7 positions agree with TRBD2. CDR3 length: 23 amino acids. The junction had 28 bases not matched to a gene; V was cut back by 0 bases and J by 4 bases. Germline CDR1 LGHDT, CDR2 YNNKEL (reference sequence). CDR3 sequence reads: CASSQDAVKLPTSSGESSDTQYF. CDR3 DNA sequence: TGTGCCAGCAGCCAAGATGCGGTGAAACTCCCGACTAGCTCAGGAGAGAGCTCAGATACGCAGTATTTT.

The chain recombines TRBV7-3 with TRBJ2-7; 7 bases are shared with TRBD2. This CDR3 is 14 amino acids long. Trimming cost V 2 bases and J 1 base; bases outside gene matches: 2. The V gene's germline CDR1 is SGHTA and CDR2 FQGTGA. The CDR3 spells CASSLQRESYEQYF. CDR3 bases: TGTGCCAGCAGCTTACAGCGGGAATCCTACGAGCAGTACTTC.

The CDR3 region is CASSGAGRPNEKLFF. In DNA form, the CDR3 reads TGTGCCAGCAGTGGAGCGGGCAGGCCTAATGAAAAACTGTTTTTT. The chain carries TRBV28 and TRBJ1-4; D not certain. V shed 5 bases and J shed 3 bases, with 13 bases lying between them. CDR1 is MDHEN and CDR2 is SYDVKM in the germline V gene. The CDR3 has 15 residues.

The chain has TRBV9 and TRBJ1-5; 7 bases map to TRBD1. Unmatched junction bases numbered 10, after V lost 2 bases and J lost 5 bases. Germline V gene lookup returns CDR1 SGDLS and CDR2 YYNGEE. CDR3 length: 16 amino acids. CDR3: CASSVLRQGRDQPQHF. CDR3 in DNA: TGTGCCAGCAGCGTTCTTCGACAGGGTAGGGATCAGCCCCAGCATTTT.

The chain is built from TRBV5-1 and TRBJ2-2; TRBD2 agrees at 10 bases. CDR3 length: 17 residues. Germline V CDR1 and CDR2: SGHRS, YFSETQ. Trimming took 4 bases from V and 1 from J; bases not matched to a gene: 7. The CDR3, as DNA: TGCGCCAGCAGCGTGCCATTAGCGGGAGGGAACACCGGGGAGCTGTTTTTT. Amino acids: CASSVPLAGGNTGELFF.

This rearrangement joins TRBV6-5 to TRBJ1-1; 7 bases map to TRBD1. Germline CDR1 reads MNHEY; CDR2 reads SVGAGI. The CDR3 contains 13 residues. The ends lost 7 bases at V and 2 bases at J; junction bases unmatched: 4. CDR3 nucleotide sequence: TGTGCCAGCACCTGGGACAGTAACACTGAAGCTTTCTTT. Translated, it gives CASTWDSNTEAFF.

The chain combines TRBV28 with TRBJ1-6; D is uncertain. V lost 6 bases, J lost 0 bases, and 12 bases lay in between. CDR3 length: 16 amino acids. Germline CDR1 reads MDHEN; CDR2 reads SYDVKM. CDR3 sequence: CASRPTLGSYNSPLHF. The CDR3, as DNA: TGTGCCAGCAGACCGACACTCGGCTCCTATAATTCACCCCTCCACTTT.

V and J are TRBV9 and TRBJ1-1; tentative D call: TRBD1 (6 bases). Germline CDR1 and CDR2: SGDLS and YYNGEE. Trimming took off 2 bases at V and 4 bases at J, with 15 bases between the two ends. This CDR3 contains 15 residues. CDR3 nucleotide sequence: TGTGCCAGCAGCGTGGGATGGGGACAATCCACTGAAGCTTTCTTT. Translating gives CASSVGWGQSTEAFF.

The gene calls are TRBV7-6 and TRBJ2-1, with TRBD2 matching 8 bases. The germline gives CDR1 SGHVS, CDR2 FNYEAQ. With V trimmed by 5 bases and J by 3 bases, 15 bases remained unmatched. CDR3 size: 18 residues. CDR3 coding DNA: TGTGCCAGCAGCCCGGGGGGGGTTAGCGGGCCTGTCTACAATGAGCAGTTCTTC. Its translation: CASSPGGVSGPVYNEQFF.

The rearrangement links TRBV29-1 to TRBJ2-2; D is unclear. Trimming stripped 7 bases from V and 0 bases from J, with 15 bases between. The germline CDR1 and CDR2 sequences are SQVTM and ANQGSEA. The CDR3 spans 15 residues. CDR3 coding DNA: TGCAGCGCTCTACAGAGTTCCGCGAACACCGGGGAGCTGTTTTTT. Encoded protein: CSALQSSANTGELFF.